Each of the 15 T cell receptor beta chains below was sequenced from the same sample in a study of T cells in women clearing cervical HPV infection. TCRdb's table, derived via immunoSEQ multiplex PCR, lists solely in-frame clones and lacks some. Recorded for this sample: about 26,000 clones. The specimen sequenced was blood buffy coat. These receptors came from a woman aged 18 to 75 with a cervical HPV16 infection that either progressed to CIN3+ or cleared (not recorded which).

Turning to this clone: From the germline J gene comes the end of the CDR3, since the read stops 3 residues before it. The chain has TRBV7-9 and TRBJ1-1; D unresolved. Germline loops: CDR1 SEHNR, CDR2 FQNEAQ (reference sequence). Trimming took off 5 bases at V and 1 base at J, with 11 bases between the two ends. The CDR3 is made up of 14 amino acids. This CDR3 is CASSPPARNTEAFF. Partial CDR3 DNA: TGTGCCAGCAGCCCGCCTGCGAGGAACACTGAA. Complete variable domain (other parts from reference TRBV7-9 and TRBJ1-1): DTGVSQNPRHKITKRGQNVTFRCDPISEHNRLYWYRQTLGQGPEFLTYFQNEAQLEKSRLLSDRFSAERPKGSFSTLEIQRTEQGDSAMYLCASSPPARNTEAFFGQGTRLTVV.

On this clone itself: The CDR3 end falls 3 residues outside the read, so it is completed with the germline J gene. V and J are TRBV7-6 and TRBJ1-2, with a possible D match to TRBD1 (5 bases). The CDR3 runs to 13 residues. Trimming took off 11 bases at V and 7 bases at J, with 20 bases between the two ends. Germline CDR1 is SGHVS and CDR2 is FNYEAQ. Partial CDR3 DNA: TGTGCCGGGGACTTTTTGTTCCTGGGTGGC. This encodes CAGDFLFLGG. The entire CDR3 protein is CAGDFLFLGGYTF.

Regarding this clone: The observed sequence ends 3 residues before the CDR3 terminus, with the missing tail filled in from the germline J gene. The chain couples TRBV6-2 or TRBV6-3 to TRBJ1-1; TRBD1 agrees at 11 bases. The CDR3 is 15 amino acids. The germline V gene encodes CDR1 MNHEY and CDR2 SVGEGT. V dropped 0 bases and J dropped 6; count of bases not matched to a gene: 3. The CDR3 loop is CASSYSRGQGAEAFF. The CDR3 DNA, read in part, is TGTGCCAGCAGTTACTCAAGGGGACAGGGGGCTGAA.

Remarks on this clone: The read comes to an end 3 residues before the CDR3 does, leaving the germline J gene to fill in the end. This rearrangement joins TRBV7-6 to TRBJ1-4, with TRBD1 as a possible D gene (6 bases). Germline lookup yields CDR1 SGHVS and CDR2 FNYEAQ. Trimming took 1 base from V and 5 from J, leaving 14 bases between them. The CDR3 consists of 16 residues. CDR3 sequence reads: CASSLGLRQGNEKLFF. CDR3 DNA, as far as it was read: TGTGCCAGCAGCTTAGGTTTGAGGCAGGGGAATGAAAAA.

On this clone itself: The junction departs from the called germline gene at one end, perhaps through a read error. The read ends 3 residues shy of where the CDR3 ends; the end is completed using the germline J gene. The rearrangement joins TRBV4-2 to TRBJ1-1; D is perhaps TRBD1 (6 bases). The CDR3 contains 15 residues. Germline lookup yields CDR1 LGHNA and CDR2 YNFKEQ. CDR3 DNA (partial): TGCGCCAGCAGCCAAGGATTAGGAGGGGGCACTGAA. Translation gives CASSQGLGGGTE. The full CDR3 is CASSQGLGGGTEAFF.

Notes on this clone: The read halts 3 residues ahead of the CDR3 end, with the missing end drawn from the germline J gene. This chain connects TRBV30 to TRBJ2-7; D is possibly TRBD1 (6 bases). The CDR3 contains 14 residues. Per the germline V gene, CDR1 is GTSNPN and CDR2 is SVGIG (reference sequence). Trimming took off 0 bases at V and 2 bases at J, with 11 bases between the two ends. The CDR3 is CAWSVRGGTYEQYF. Partial CDR3 DNA: TGTGCCTGGAGTGTGAGAGGGGGTACCTACGAG.

With regard to this clone: Sequencing ends 3 residues short of the CDR3 end; the germline J gene provides the rest. The genes are TRBV6-2 or TRBV6-3 and TRBJ1-5; D unresolved. V lost 0 bases, J lost 2 bases, and 11 bases lay in between. The germline gives CDR1 MNHEY, CDR2 SVGEGT. The CDR3 is 16 residues long. The chain's CDR3 is CASSYSTRGGNQPQHF. CDR3 DNA (partial): TGTGCCAGCAGTTACTCTACCCGGGGAGGCAATCAGCCC.

With regard to this clone: The read finishes 3 residues shy of the CDR3 end, and the germline J gene is used to complete it. The gene calls are TRBV5-1 and TRBJ2-1; TRBD2 aligns across 7 bases. CDR3 size: 15 residues. Germline CDR1 SGHRS, CDR2 YFSETQ. The ends lost 4 bases at V and 5 bases at J; junction bases unmatched: 9. The DNA read from the CDR3 is TGCGCCAGCAGCCCTGGTTGGGGGGGAAACAATGAG. Encoded protein: CASSPGWGGNNE. The CDR3 in its entirety is CASSPGWGGNNEQFF. Complete variable domain (other parts from reference TRBV5-1 and TRBJ2-1): KAGVTQTPRYLIKTRGQQVTLSCSPISGHRSVSWYQQTPGQGLQFLFEYFSETQRNKGNFPGRFSGRQFSNSRSEMNVSTLELGDSALYLCASSPGWGGNNEQFFGPGTRLTVL.

With respect to this clone: A junction end diverges from the germline sequence, so it may reflect a read error. The CDR3 goes on 3 residues after the read ends, and that part is filled in from the germline J gene. The rearrangement joins TRBV7-7 to TRBJ1-5, with D possibly being TRBD1 (5 bases). There are 16 residues in the CDR3. CDR1 and CDR2 from the germline V gene are SSHAT and FNYEAQ (reference sequence). The part of the CDR3 DNA that was read is TGTGCTAGCAGCTTAGGGCGGGGGGGAACCACAGATCCC. Its protein product is CASSLGRGGTTDP. The CDR3 in full is CASSLGRGGTTDPQHF.

On this clone: The CDR3 end falls 3 residues outside the read, so it is completed with the germline J gene. This chain connects TRBV7-7 to TRBJ2-5; no definite D call. V lost 5 bases and J lost 0, with 7 bases in between. The V gene's germline CDR1 is SSHAT and CDR2 FNYEAQ (reference sequence). The CDR3 spans 13 residues. CDR3 region: CASSLTHQETQYF. CDR3 bases read: TGTGCCAGCAGCCTCACACACCAAGAGACC.

In the case of this clone: The CDR3 goes on 3 residues after the read ends, and that part is filled in from the germline J gene. The chain has TRBV18 and TRBJ1-2; D is possibly TRBD1 (5 bases). CDR3 length: 15 residues. Germline loops: CDR1 KGHSH, CDR2 LQKENI. CDR3 sequence: CASSPLGVAAYDYTF. CDR3 bases read: TGTGCCAGCTCACCGCTAGGGGTTGCCGCCTACGAC.

On this clone: The CDR3 is cut off 3 residues early in the read; its end comes from the germline J gene. The chain combines TRBV5-6 with TRBJ2-3; maybe TRBD2 (5 bases). Trimming removed 2 bases from V and 6 bases from J, with 10 bases in between. Germline CDR1 is SGHDT and CDR2 is YYEEEE. This CDR3 spans 13 amino acids. The sequenced CDR3 bases are TGTGCCAGCAGCTTTGCCCCGGGGGATACG. Translated, it gives CASSFAPGDT. The entire CDR3 sequence reads CASSFAPGDTQYF. Based on the CDR3 plus reference TRBV5-6 and TRBJ2-3, the full variable domain is DAGVTQSPTHLIKTRGQQVTLRCSPKSGHDTVSWYQQALGQGPQFIFQYYEEEERQRGNFPDRFSGHQFPNYSSELNVNALLLGDSALYLCASSFAPGDTQYFGPGTRLTVL.

Notes on this clone: From the germline J gene comes the end of the CDR3, since the read stops 3 residues before it. The V and J genes are TRBV5-1 and TRBJ1-3, with 7 bases matching TRBD1. Unmatched junction bases numbered 4, after V lost 1 base and J lost 0 bases. From germline, CDR1 is SGHRS and CDR2 YFSETQ. The CDR3 totals 16 residues. CDR3 sequence: CASSLTGDSSGNTIYF. CDR3 bases read: TGCGCCAGCAGCTTGACAGGGGATAGCTCTGGAAACACC.

About this clone: The CDR3 goes on 3 residues after the read ends, and that part is filled in from the germline J gene. This chain uses TRBV6-1 with TRBJ1-2, with no clear D. Per the germline V gene, CDR1 is MNHNS and CDR2 is SASEGT. The CDR3 loop spans 14 amino acids. The CDR3 reads CASSETAGSYDYTF. The covered CDR3 bases are TGTGCCAGCAGTGAAACAGCGGGGTCATACGAC.

On this clone itself: The read ends 3 residues shy of where the CDR3 ends; the end is completed using the germline J gene. V usage is TRBV7-2 and J usage is TRBJ2-7; a weak D match, TRBD1 (5 bases). This CDR3 is 14 amino acids long. The germline V gene encodes CDR1 SGHTA and CDR2 FQGNSA. Deletions cut 0 bases from V and 4 bases from J, with 10 bases between. This CDR3 reads CASSLAQGWYEQYF. The covered CDR3 bases are TGTGCCAGCAGCTTAGCGCAGGGATGGTACGAG.